The clone carrying this T cell receptor (beta chain) has a count of ten or more. No antigen is known for it. Synthesis of cDNA used 5'RACE (with 10-nucleotide random UMIs). TCRdb reanalysed the 5' RACE reads using MiXCR and keeps one entry per CDR3 protein. The sample holds around 47,000 distinct CDR3 sequences, roughly an eighth seen once. A total of 2 million PBMCs stored at -80 degrees C provided the unsorted libraries. The CDR3 totals 12 residues. Looked up from germline, CDR1 is SQVTM and CDR2 is ANQGSEA. Between the trimmed V and J ends, which lost 7 bases and 1 base, there was a span of 10 bases. The data were taken from a study of neurological immune-mediated disorders. The study's findings and limits: The expanded clones of different subjects shared no CDR3 amino acid sequences (suggesting private repertoires in all groups). Multiple sclerosis, the disease with the least TCR clonal expansion, fell below healthy controls, whereas HTLV-1-associated myelopathy showed the most.

Material: PBMCs. The TCR was taken from a female donor in good health. The chain carries TRBV29-1 and TRBJ1-1; no clear D. The CDR3 coding sequence is TGCAGCGCCCTGACACAGAACACTGAAGCTTTCTTT. It is translated as CSALTQNTEAFF.